Presented here are 13 T cell receptor beta chains from one specimen sequenced in a study of beta chain features in type 1 diabetes. Since all of the isolated RNA was reverse transcribed, expressed TCRB transcripts were what got sequenced. Only in-frame clones appear in the TCRdb table, and some are missing; sequencing was by immunoSEQ multiplex PCR. The sample yields hundreds of thousands of clones, 12% to 15% seen once. Sequenced input: central memory CD4+ T cells from blood. All receptors derive from a man aged 25 to 45 in good health.

This clone turned up a few times. The CDR3 sequence is CASSNGGIRQETQYF. CDR3 bases: TGCGCCAGCAGCAATGGCGGGATTAGACAAGAGACCCAGTACTTC. The chain is built from TRBV5-1 and TRBJ2-5; perhaps TRBD2 as D (6 bases). The CDR3 sequence is 15 residues long. CDR1 is SGHRS, CDR2 YFSETQ, per germline. V was clipped by 4 bases and J by 2 bases, with 15 bases between them.

There are a few counts of this clone. This probably arose from a read error, given a far larger clone one base away. The genes are TRBV7-2 and TRBJ2-3; D is perhaps TRBD1 (6 bases). V was cut by 5 bases and J by 2 bases, with 8 bases left in between. Germline V gene data show CDR1 as SGHTA and CDR2 as FQGNSA. The CDR3 has 13 residues. The CDR3 region has the DNA TGTGCCAGCAGCGGACAGATCACAGATACGCAGTATTTT. This encodes CASSGQITDTQYF.

This clone was observed a handful of times. This chain uses TRBV5-6 with TRBJ2-7, with 8 bases matching TRBD2. The CDR3 contains 16 residues. The V and J ends lost 4 bases and 3 bases, in that order; junction bases with no gene match: 12. CDR1 is SGHDT, CDR2 YYEEEE, per germline. CDR3 sequence reads: CASSTLVGTSDYEQYF. Written as DNA, the CDR3 is TGTGCCAGCAGCACCCTGGTCGGGACTAGTGACTACGAGCAGTACTTC.

This clone turned up a few times. This chain joins TRBV29-1 and TRBJ2-5; the D gene could be TRBD1 or TRBD2 (6 bases each). This CDR3 is 12 amino acids long. V was cut by 3 bases and J by 5 bases, with 10 bases left in between. Germline assignment: CDR1 SQVTM and CDR2 ANQGSEA. For the CDR3, the DNA is TGCAGCGTTGATGAAGGGGGGGAGACCCAGTACTTC. Amino acids: CSVDEGGETQYF.

This clone was picked up a small number of times. The chain recombines TRBV27 with TRBJ2-2; 8 bases are a match to TRBD2. The CDR3 sequence is 15 residues long. In germline, CDR1 is MNHEY, CDR2 SMNVEV (reference sequence). With V trimmed by 5 bases and J by 6 bases, 8 bases remained unmatched. CDR3 DNA: TGTGCCAGCAGTCCGCGAGCGGGAGTACCCGGGGAGCTGTTTTTT. It is translated as CASSPRAGVPGELFF.

The rearrangement joins TRBV10-2 to TRBJ1-2; D not certain. This CDR3 spans 15 amino acids. V was cut by 1 base and J by 7 bases, with 16 bases left in between. Germline-derived CDR1 and CDR2 are WSHSY and SAAADI. Written as DNA, the CDR3 is TGCGCCAGCAGTGAGTTTGACATCCGACCGGTTGGCTACACCTTC. Protein sequence: CASSEFDIRPVGYTF.

This chain joins TRBV5-4 and TRBJ2-1, with no clear D. Germline CDR1 and CDR2: SGHNT and YYREEE (reference sequence). There are 13 residues in the CDR3. Trimming left V 4 bases short and J 8 bases short, with 13 bases between. DNA for the CDR3: TGTGCCAGCAGCCCCCGGCCCGCGGATGAGCAGTTCTTC. It translates to CASSPRPADEQFF. The variable domain in full, with the rest retrieved from reference TRBV5-4 and TRBJ2-1, is ETGVTQSPTHLIKTRGQQVTLRCSSQSGHNTVSWYQQALGQGPQFIFQYYREEENGRGNFPPRFSGLQFPNYSSELNVNALELDDSALYLCASSPRPADEQFFGPGTRLTVL.

The sample holds a few counts of this clone. The chain joins TRBV29-1 to TRBJ2-5; TRBD1 agrees at 8 bases. The CDR3 loop spans 13 amino acids. Losses at the gene ends were 7 bases for V and 5 bases for J; bases not matched to a gene: 9. Germline values: CDR1 SQVTM, CDR2 ANQGSEA. In DNA, the CDR3 is TGCAGCGCCTCCAGGGGGCGCAAGGAGACCCAGTACTTC. Amino acid sequence: CSASRGRKETQYF.

This clone was counted between two and nine times. The chain joins TRBV19 to TRBJ2-4; 8 bases fit TRBD1. The CDR3 loop spans 13 amino acids. Germline assignment: CDR1 LNHDA and CDR2 SQIVND (reference sequence). The V and J ends lost 5 bases and 9 bases, in that order; junction bases with no gene match: 6. CDR3 residues: CASSGQGMGIQYF. The CDR3 bases are TGTGCCAGTAGTGGACAGGGAATGGGCATTCAGTACTTC.

This chain joins TRBV5-6 and TRBJ2-5; 8 nucleotides align to TRBD1. Germline CDR1 reads SGHDT; CDR2 reads YYEEEE. This CDR3 is 16 amino acids long. V shed 1 base and J 3 bases; nucleotides not matched to a gene: 8. The CDR3 is CASSLFGQGREETQYF. The CDR3 DNA is TGTGCCAGCAGCTTGTTTGGACAGGGACGAGAAGAGACCCAGTACTTC.

The chain's CDR3 is CASSLYGLSTDTQYF. The CDR3 region has the DNA TGTGCCAGCAGCTTATACGGGCTCAGCACAGATACGCAGTATTTT. The chain couples TRBV7-2 to TRBJ2-3; no reliable D call. The V end was cut by 2 bases, the J end by 0 bases, with 9 bases between. Germline V CDR1 and CDR2: SGHTA, FQGNSA. The CDR3 spans 15 residues.

The chain links TRBV11-2 to TRBJ2-1; no clear D gene. This CDR3 region has 14 residues. V gave up 1 base and J gave up 5 bases, with 9 bases separating them. The V gene's germline CDR1 is SGHAT and CDR2 FQNNGV. The chain's CDR3 is CASSLVRPDNEQFF. The CDR3 DNA sequence: TGTGCCAGCAGCTTAGTGCGTCCCGACAATGAGCAGTTCTTC.

The chain combines TRBV6-1 with TRBJ2-2, with TRBD1 matching over 8 bases. The V gene end was trimmed by 7 bases and the J gene end by 5 bases; junction bases not matched to a gene: 9. Germline V gives CDR1 MNHNS, CDR2 SASEGT. This CDR3 comprises 15 residues. CDR3 sequence: CASIPGQGRTGELFF. CDR3 bases: TGTGCCAGCATCCCTGGACAGGGTCGAACCGGGGAGCTGTTTTTT.